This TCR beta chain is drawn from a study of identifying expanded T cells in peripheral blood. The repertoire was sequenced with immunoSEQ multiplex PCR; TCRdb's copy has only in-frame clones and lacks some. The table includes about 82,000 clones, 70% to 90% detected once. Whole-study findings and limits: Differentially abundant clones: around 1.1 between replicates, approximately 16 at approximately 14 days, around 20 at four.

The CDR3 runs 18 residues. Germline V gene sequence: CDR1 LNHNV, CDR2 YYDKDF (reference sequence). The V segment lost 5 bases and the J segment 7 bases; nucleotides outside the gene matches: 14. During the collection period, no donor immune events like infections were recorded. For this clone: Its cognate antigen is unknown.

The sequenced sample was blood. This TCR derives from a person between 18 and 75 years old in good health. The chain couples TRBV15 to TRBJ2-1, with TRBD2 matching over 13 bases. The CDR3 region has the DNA TGTGCCACCAGCCCGACGACTAGCGGGAGGTCCCTGTGGAATGAGCAGTTCTTC. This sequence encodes CATSPTTSGRSLWNEQFF.